This TCR beta chain was profiled in a study of CD8+ T cells in alopecia areata. RNA was extracted and reverse transcribed into cDNA as the sequencing template. The assay was immunoSEQ multiplex PCR, and TCRdb's table has in-frame clones only and misses some. The sample shows 200,000 to 250,000 clones, around two fifths of them seen only once. Trimming cost V 0 bases and J 3 bases, with 9 bases left between them. The CDR3 runs to 15 residues. CDR1 LGHNA and CDR2 YNFKEQ come from the germline V gene. Stated treatment: oral pan-JAK inhibitor, 5-10 mg twice daily. In alopecia areata patients, both lesional scalp punch biopsies and peripheral blood were collected. It was from PBMCs that CD4+ and CD8+ T cells were sorted.

This sample comprised CD4+ T cells sorted from blood, obtained around week 34, from a patient treated with tofacitinib. The TCR originated in a human donor with alopecia areata. The rearrangement links TRBV4-2 to TRBJ2-1, with no clear D. This chain's CDR3 is CASSQEYAIYNEQFF. The DNA for the CDR3 is TGTGCCAGCAGCCAAGAGTATGCCATCTACAATGAGCAGTTCTTC.